This TCR beta chain comes out of a study of cytomegalovirus exposure and HLA in healthy donors. Study as a whole: There were some 81 million unique TCRs (from HLA-typed donors) in an early data release. Falling in the Caucasian-associated ancestry cluster were roughly 80% of approximately 410 genotyped donors.

Whole-study findings and limits: A later analysis linked a missense DCLRE1C variant to TCR beta V- and J-gene trimming.

Healthy donors of bone marrow made up the group. Trimming took off 4 bases at V and 3 bases at J, with 9 bases between the two ends. This CDR3 region has 12 residues. Germline lookup yields CDR1 GTSNPN and CDR2 SVGIG (reference sequence). Primers for the PCR totalled 60 Vbeta and 13 Jbeta. Sequencing used immunoSEQ multiplex PCR; TCRdb keeps in-frame clones, though not all of them. The sample holds some 77,000 clones; around 77% are singletons and the top ten take around a fifth. Concerning this clone: What it binds is not known.

The chain uses TRBV30 and TRBJ1-2; D remains ambiguous. Sequenced input: PBMCs. This TCR was recovered from a woman in her forties in good health and CMV-seropositive. In DNA form, the CDR3 reads TGTGCCTGGACTGACTGGGACTATGGCTACACCTTC. Translation gives CAWTDWDYGYTF.